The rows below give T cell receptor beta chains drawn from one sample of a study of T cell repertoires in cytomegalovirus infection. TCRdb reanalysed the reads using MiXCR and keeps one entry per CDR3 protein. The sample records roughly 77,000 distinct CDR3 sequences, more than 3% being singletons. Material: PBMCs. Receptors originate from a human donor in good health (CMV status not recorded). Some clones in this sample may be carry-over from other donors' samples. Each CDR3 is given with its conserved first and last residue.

CDR3aa: CASSLGGRGVGELFF; v_gene: TRBV7-2
CDR3aa: CASSPRAATKLFF; v_gene: TRBV19
CDR3aa: CASQEGTGVAYEQYF; v_gene: TRBV28
CDR3aa: CASSLRAAGANVLTF; v_gene: TRBV12-3/TRBV12-4
CDR3aa: CASSSPRTSMKTQYF; v_gene: TRBV7-2
CDR3aa: CASSQNTGISYGYTF; v_gene: TRBV7-8
CDR3aa: CASSSGGGNTEAFF; v_gene: TRBV11-3
CDR3aa: CASSLGSRNNSPLHF; v_gene: TRBV7-6
CDR3aa: CASSRLAENIQYF; v_gene: TRBV5-4
CDR3aa: CASSQEKSGPGPGTQYF; v_gene: TRBV4-2
CDR3aa: CASSPGPGNQPQHF; v_gene: TRBV12-3/TRBV12-4
CDR3aa: CASSVSGMGTDTQYF; v_gene: TRBV6-1
CDR3aa: CASSLARIETQYF; v_gene: TRBV7-2
CDR3aa: CASSDRGGWGGEQFF; v_gene: TRBV7-2
CDR3aa: CASSEGAGQYF; v_gene: TRBV7-2
CDR3aa: CASSSITSNFLDEQYF; v_gene: TRBV13
CDR3aa: CASSLDGLTSYEQYF; v_gene: TRBV11-2
CDR3aa: CASTLGTRTYQETQYF; v_gene: TRBV7-8
CDR3aa: CASSLALGEFNEQFF; v_gene: TRBV7-2
CDR3aa: CSAPLAFF; v_gene: TRBV20-1
CDR3aa: CASSGTGTSDSVTQYF; v_gene: TRBV5-1
CDR3aa: CASSWGQQQPQHF; v_gene: TRBV7-2
CDR3aa: CSARHGSEAFF; v_gene: TRBV20-1
CDR3aa: CASSQDRTGSYEQYF; v_gene: TRBV4-3
CDR3aa: CASSPRGGETYNEQFF; v_gene: TRBV7-6
CDR3aa: CASSPEAGSSYNEQFF; v_gene: TRBV7-8
CDR3aa: CASSFRGLLNEQFF; v_gene: TRBV11-2
CDR3aa: CASSRDGGTEAFF; v_gene: TRBV12-3/TRBV12-4